This T cell receptor (beta chain) stems from a study of blood T cell repertoires in COVID-19. Looking at the study overall: The United States, Italy and Spain provided the acute and convalescent COVID-19 samples. In each case, the material was cDNA or gDNA derived from T cells, B-cell-depleted T cells, or PBMCs.

In the source study's methods: Nucleated cell number was recorded as an estimate derived from reference gene primer amplification. Using immunoSEQ multiplex PCR, the repertoire was profiled, and TCRdb retains in-frame clones only, with some absent. V and J calls and clone size are those listed in that table; D and trimming were worked out from the DNA. The sample holds about 54,000 clones, 65% to 90% seen once. Sequenced material: peripheral blood. This sequence originates from a human donor in a cohort sampled during active COVID-19.

CDR3 DNA sequence: TGTGCCAGCTCACCCGCGGGGACAGTTGGAAACACCATATATTTT. It is translated as CASSPAGTVGNTIYF. The chain joins TRBV18 to TRBJ1-3, with 7 bases identical to TRBD1. This CDR3 spans 15 amino acids. The V segment lost 3 bases and the J segment 3 bases; nucleotides outside the gene matches: 5. CDR1 KGHSH and CDR2 LQKENI come from the germline V gene.